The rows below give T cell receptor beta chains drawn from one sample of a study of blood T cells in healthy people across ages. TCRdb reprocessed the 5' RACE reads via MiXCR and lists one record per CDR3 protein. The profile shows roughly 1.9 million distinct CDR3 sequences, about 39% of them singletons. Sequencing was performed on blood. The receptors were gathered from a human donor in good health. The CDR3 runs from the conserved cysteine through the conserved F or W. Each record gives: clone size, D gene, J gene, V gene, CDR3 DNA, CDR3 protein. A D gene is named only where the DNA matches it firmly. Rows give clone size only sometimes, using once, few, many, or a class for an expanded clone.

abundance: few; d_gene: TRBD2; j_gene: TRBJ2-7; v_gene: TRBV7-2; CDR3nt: TGTGCCAGCAGCTTGGCCGCCGGGACTAGCTCCTACGAGCAGTACTTC; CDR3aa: CASSLAAGTSSYEQYF
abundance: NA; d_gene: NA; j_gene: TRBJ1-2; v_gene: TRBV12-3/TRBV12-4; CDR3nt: TGTGCCAGCAGCCAACGACAGGACGAATATGGCTACACCTTC; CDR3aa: CASSQRQDEYGYTF
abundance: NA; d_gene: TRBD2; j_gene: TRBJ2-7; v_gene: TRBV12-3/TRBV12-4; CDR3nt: TGTGCCAGCATGGGTTCGGGAGGGGTCAATGAGCAGTACTTC; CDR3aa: CASMGSGGVNEQYF
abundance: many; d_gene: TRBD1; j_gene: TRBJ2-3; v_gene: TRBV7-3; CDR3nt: TGTGCCAGCAGCTTAGGACAGGGATACACAGATACGCAGTATTTT; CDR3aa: CASSLGQGYTDTQYF
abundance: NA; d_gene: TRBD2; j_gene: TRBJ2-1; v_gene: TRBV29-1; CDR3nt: TGCAGCGTCTTAGGACTAGCGGGGGGGAGTTCCTACAATGAGCAGTTCTTC; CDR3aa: CSVLGLAGGSSYNEQFF
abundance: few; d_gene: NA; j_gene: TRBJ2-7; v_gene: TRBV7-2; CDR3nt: TGTGCCAGCAGCCTAGGACCAATAACCTACGAGCAGTACTTC; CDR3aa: CASSLGPITYEQYF
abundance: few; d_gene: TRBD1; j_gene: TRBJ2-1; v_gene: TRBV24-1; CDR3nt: TGTGCCACCAGTGGCCCACAGGGGAACTCCTACAATGAGCAGTTCTTC; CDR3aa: CATSGPQGNSYNEQFF
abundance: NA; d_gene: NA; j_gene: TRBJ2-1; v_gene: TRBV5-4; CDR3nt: TGTGCCAGCAGCTTCGGACGCAACCAAGAGACCCAGTTCTTC; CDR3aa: CASSFGRNQETQFF
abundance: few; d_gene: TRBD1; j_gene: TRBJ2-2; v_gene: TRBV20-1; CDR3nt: TGCAGTGCCCTAGGGGAGACAGGGGGCACCGGGGAGCTGTTTTTT; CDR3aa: CSALGETGGTGELFF
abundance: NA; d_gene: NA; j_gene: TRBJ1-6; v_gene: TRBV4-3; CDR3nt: TGCGCCAGCAGCCAAAGATCGGCATATTCACCCTTCCACTTT; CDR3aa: CASSQRSAYSPFHF
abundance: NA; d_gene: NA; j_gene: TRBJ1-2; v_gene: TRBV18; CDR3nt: TGTGCCAGCTCACCAACCGGGTATGAAGGCTACACCTTC; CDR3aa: CASSPTGYEGYTF
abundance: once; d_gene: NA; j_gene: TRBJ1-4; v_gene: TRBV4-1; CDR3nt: TGCACCAGCAGCCAAGTCCACCCTGTGGACGGGAATGAAAAACTGTTTTTT; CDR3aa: CTSSQVHPVDGNEKLFF
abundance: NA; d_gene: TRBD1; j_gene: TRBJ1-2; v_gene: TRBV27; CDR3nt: TGTGCCAGCAGTAAGGGACAGAATAACTATGGCTACACCTTC; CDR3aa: CASSKGQNNYGYTF
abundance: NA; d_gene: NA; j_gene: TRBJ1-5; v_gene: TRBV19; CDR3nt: TGTGCCACCTCATCTTCAGGGAGAGATCAGCCCCAGCATTTT; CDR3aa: CATSSSGRDQPQHF
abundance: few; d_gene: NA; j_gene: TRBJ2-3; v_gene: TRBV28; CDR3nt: TGTGCCAGCAGTCGCGCAGGGGTTGCAGATACGCAGTATTTT; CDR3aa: CASSRAGVADTQYF
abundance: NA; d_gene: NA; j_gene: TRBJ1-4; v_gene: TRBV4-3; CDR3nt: TGCGCCAGCAGCCAAGACTGGACGGAAGATAATGAAAAACTGTTTTTT; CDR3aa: CASSQDWTEDNEKLFF
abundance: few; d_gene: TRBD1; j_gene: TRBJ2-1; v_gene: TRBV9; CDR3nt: TGTGCCAGCAGTGTTGCGGGACAGGGCTACAATGAGCAGTTCTTC; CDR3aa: CASSVAGQGYNEQFF
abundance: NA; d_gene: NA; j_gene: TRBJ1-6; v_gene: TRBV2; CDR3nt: TGTGCCAGCAGTTATCAGGGGCAGAGGAGCTCCTATAATTCACCCCTCCACTTT; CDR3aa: CASSYQGQRSSYNSPLHF
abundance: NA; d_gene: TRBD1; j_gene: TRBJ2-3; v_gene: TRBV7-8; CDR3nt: TGTGCTAGCAGCTTGGACAGGGTTCGGGTAGATACGCAGTATTTT; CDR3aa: CASSLDRVRVDTQYF
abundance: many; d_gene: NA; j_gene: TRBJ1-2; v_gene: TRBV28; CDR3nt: TGTGCCAGCACCACCGGAATGAGATTCTATGGCTACACCTTC; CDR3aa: CASTTGMRFYGYTF
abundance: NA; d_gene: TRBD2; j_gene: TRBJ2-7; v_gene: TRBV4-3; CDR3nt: TGCGCCAACAGCCAAGAACGAACTAGCGGGGATGGGGAGCAGTACTTC; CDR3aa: CANSQERTSGDGEQYF
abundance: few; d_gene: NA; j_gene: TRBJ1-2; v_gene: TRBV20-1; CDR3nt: TGCGGTATAAAGGTTCAGGGGTATGGCTACACCTTC; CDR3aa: CGIKVQGYGYTF
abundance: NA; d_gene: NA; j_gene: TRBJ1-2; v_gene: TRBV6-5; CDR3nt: TGTGCCAGCAGCCTCGTTTCGGGGGCCGCGGGCTACACCTTC; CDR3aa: CASSLVSGAAGYTF
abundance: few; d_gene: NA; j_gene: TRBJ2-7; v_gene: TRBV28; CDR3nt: TGTGCCAGTGGGGTACACGGCTACGAGCAGTACTTC; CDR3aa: CASGVHGYEQYF
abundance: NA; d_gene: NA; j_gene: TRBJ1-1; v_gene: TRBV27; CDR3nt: TGTGCCAGCGCCAACCTGTATACTGAAGCTTTCTTT; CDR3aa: CASANLYTEAFF
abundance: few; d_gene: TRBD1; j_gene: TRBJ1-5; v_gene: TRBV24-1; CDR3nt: TGTGCCACCAGTGATGACCCTCCTCCTGACAGGGGGTATCAGCCCCAGCATTTT; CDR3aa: CATSDDPPPDRGYQPQHF
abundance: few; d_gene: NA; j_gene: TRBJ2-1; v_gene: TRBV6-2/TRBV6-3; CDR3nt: TGTGCCGTATTAAGGAGAAATGAGCAGTTCTTC; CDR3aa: CAVLRRNEQFF
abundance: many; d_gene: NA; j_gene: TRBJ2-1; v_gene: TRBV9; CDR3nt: TGTGCCAGCAGCCCCCGACAGTACAATGAGCAGTTCTTC; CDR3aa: CASSPRQYNEQFF
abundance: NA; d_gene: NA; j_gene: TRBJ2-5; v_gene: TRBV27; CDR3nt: TGTGCCAGCAGTTTAAGAGGAGGGGCGTGGGAGACCCAGTACTTC; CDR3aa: CASSLRGGAWETQYF
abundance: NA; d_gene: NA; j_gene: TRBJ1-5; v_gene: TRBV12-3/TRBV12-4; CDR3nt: TGTGCCAGCAGTTTTGGCAGGAGCTATAGCAATCAGCCCCGGCATTTT; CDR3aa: CASSFGRSYSNQPRHF
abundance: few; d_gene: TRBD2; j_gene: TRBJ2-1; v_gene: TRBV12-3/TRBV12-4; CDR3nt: TGTGCCAGCAGTCTTAGCGGGGGGGCAACCAATGAGCAGTTCTTC; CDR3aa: CASSLSGGATNEQFF
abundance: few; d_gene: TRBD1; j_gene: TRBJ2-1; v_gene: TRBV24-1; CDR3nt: TGTGCCACAGGGGGCCAACGTAGCTCCTACAATGAGCAGTTCTTC; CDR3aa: CATGGQRSSYNEQFF
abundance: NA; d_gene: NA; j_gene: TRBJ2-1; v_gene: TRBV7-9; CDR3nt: TGTGCCAGCAGCAAACCATGGGAGCAGTTCTTC; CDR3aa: CASSKPWEQFF
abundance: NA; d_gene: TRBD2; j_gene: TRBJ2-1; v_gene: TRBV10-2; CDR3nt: TGCGCCAGCAGTGAACAAGCGGGGGAATACAATGAGCAGTTCTTC; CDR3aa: CASSEQAGEYNEQFF
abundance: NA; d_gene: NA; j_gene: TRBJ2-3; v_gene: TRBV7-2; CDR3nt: TGTGCCAGCAGCTTAGGCGGCAGTGACGCAGATACGCAGTATTTT; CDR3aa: CASSLGGSDADTQYF
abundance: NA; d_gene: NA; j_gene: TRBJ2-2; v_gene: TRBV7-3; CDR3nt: TGTGCCAGCAGCTTAAGCAATTCGATGGTGCAGGTCAACACCGGGGAGCTGTTTTTT; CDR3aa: CASSLSNSMVQVNTGELFF
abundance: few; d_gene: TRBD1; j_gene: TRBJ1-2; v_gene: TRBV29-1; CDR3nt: TGCAGCGTCGGGACAGGGGGCTTCAGCGGCTACACCTTC; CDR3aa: CSVGTGGFSGYTF
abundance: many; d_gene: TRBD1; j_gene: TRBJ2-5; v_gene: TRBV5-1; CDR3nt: TGTGCCAGCAGCTTCGGGACAGGGGGCCAGGAGACCCAGTACTTC; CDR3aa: CASSFGTGGQETQYF
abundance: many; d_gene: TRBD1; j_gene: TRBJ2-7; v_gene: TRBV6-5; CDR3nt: TGTGCCAGCAGGCACCGGGACAGGTTCTCCTACGAGCAGTACTTC; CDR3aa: CASRHRDRFSYEQYF
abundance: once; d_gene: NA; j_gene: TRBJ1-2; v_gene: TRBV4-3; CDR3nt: TGCGCCATCAGCCAAGCCGGAAATGGCTACACCTTC; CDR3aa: CAISQAGNGYTF
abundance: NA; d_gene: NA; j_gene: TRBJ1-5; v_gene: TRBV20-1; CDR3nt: TGCAGTGCTAGGGACAATCAGCCCCAGCATTTT; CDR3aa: CSARDNQPQHF
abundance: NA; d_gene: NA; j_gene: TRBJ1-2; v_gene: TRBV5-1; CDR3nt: TGCGCCAGCAGCAGTGAGGGGTTTGGTGGCTACACCTTC; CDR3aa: CASSSEGFGGYTF
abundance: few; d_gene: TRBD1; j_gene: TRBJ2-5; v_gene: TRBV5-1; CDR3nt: TGCGCCAGCAGCTTGACATACAGGGGAAAGACCCAGTACTTC; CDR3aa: CASSLTYRGKTQYF
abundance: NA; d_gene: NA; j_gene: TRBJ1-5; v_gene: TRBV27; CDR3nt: TGTGCCAGCGGTCTTACCACAGCTAGCAATCAGCCCCAGCATTTT; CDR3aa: CASGLTTASNQPQHF
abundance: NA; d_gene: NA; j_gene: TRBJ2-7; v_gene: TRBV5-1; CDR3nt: TGCGCCAGCAGGGACCCCTCCGGGAGCTCCTACGAGCAGTACTTC; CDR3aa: CASRDPSGSSYEQYF